This passage covers 32 T cell receptor beta chains from one sample sequenced in a study of blood T cell repertoires in COVID-19. The assay was immunoSEQ multiplex PCR, and TCRdb's table has in-frame clones only and misses some. The sample lists 200,000 or so clones; approximately 84% were seen once. Sequencing was carried out using peripheral blood. Receptors originate from a man aged 50 or older with acute or convalescent COVID-19.

The sample holds a few counts of this clone. The chain carries TRBV20-1 and TRBJ1-6; a possible D gene is TRBD1 (5 bases). The CDR3 has 14 amino acids. V was trimmed by 3 bases and J by 6 bases, leaving 12 bases between them. The germline gives CDR1 DFQATT, CDR2 SNEGSKA (reference sequence). CDR3 DNA sequence: TGCAGTGCTAGTGTAGGGGTTGGTAATTCACCCCTCCACTTT. Amino acids: CSASVGVGNSPLHF.

This clone showed up just once. The chain recombines TRBV6-5 with TRBJ2-7; D possibly corresponds to TRBD2 (6 bases). Germline CDR1 reads MNHEY; CDR2 reads SVGAGI. The V gene lost 0 bases and the J gene lost 3 bases, with 12 bases spanning the gap. The CDR3 length is 15 residues. The CDR3 nucleotides are TGTGCCAGCAGTTACTCCAAGCGGGCACACTACGAGCAGTACTTC. Protein product: CASSYSKRAHYEQYF.

The J gene is TRBJ1-1, the V gene TRBV9, with 10 positions matching TRBD1. CDR1 SGDLS and CDR2 YYNGEE come from the germline V gene. V lost 0 bases and J lost 3; bases outside the gene matches: 11. This CDR3 is built from 18 residues. In DNA form, the CDR3 reads TGTGCCAGCAGCGTAGCTGTTGGACAGGGGGGGGTGTACACTGAAGCTTTCTTT. Translated: CASSVAVGQGGVYTEAFF. The whole variable domain, filled in from reference TRBV9 and TRBJ1-1, reads DSGVTQTPKHLITATGQRVTLRCSPRSGDLSVYWYQQSLDQGLQFLIQYYNGEERAKGNILERFSAQQFPDLHSELNLSSLELGDSALYFCASSVAVGQGGVYTEAFFGQGTRLTVV.

This clone was detected only a few times. The chain links TRBV10-3 to TRBJ1-1; D is uncertain. V lost 3 bases, J lost 8 bases, and 16 bases lay in between. There are 14 residues in the CDR3. Germline V gives CDR1 ENHRY, CDR2 SYGVKD. The CDR3 nucleotides are TGTGCCATCAGTGACCCGACATCCCCCAAGGAAGCTTTCTTT. It encodes CAISDPTSPKEAFF.

The chain couples TRBV30 to TRBJ2-1, with 10 bases matching TRBD1. V gave up 8 bases and J gave up 9 bases; unmatched junction bases: 10. CDR3 length equals 13 residues. The V gene's germline CDR1 is GTSNPN and CDR2 SVGIG (reference sequence). The CDR3 DNA follows: TGTGCCAAGGGCGTGGGACAGGGGCGTGAGCAGTTCTTC. This sequence encodes CAKGVGQGREQFF.

In this sample, this clone turned up once. V gene TRBV5-8 combines with J gene TRBJ1-5, with unresolved D. V gave up 4 bases and J gave up 0 bases, with 17 bases separating them. CDR3 length equals 17 residues. Germline lookup yields CDR1 SGHTS and CDR2 YDEGEE. The CDR3 DNA follows: TGTGCCAGCAGCCCGACGCCGGGGTGGGATAGCAATCAGCCCCAGCATTTT. Protein product: CASSPTPGWDSNQPQHF.

The chain joins TRBV5-1 to TRBJ2-1; 8 positions match TRBD1. Germline CDR1 reads SGHRS; CDR2 reads YFSETQ. The CDR3 totals 15 residues. V lost 3 bases, J lost 2 bases, and 4 bases stayed unmatched. CDR3 sequence: CASSSGGSPYNEQFF. In nucleotides, the CDR3 is TGCGCCAGCAGCTCAGGGGGCTCGCCCTACAATGAGCAGTTCTTC.

This rearrangement joins TRBV10-1 to TRBJ1-1; 9 bases agree with TRBD1. CDR1 WNHNN and CDR2 SYGVQD come from the germline V gene (reference sequence). The CDR3 spans 13 residues. The trim removed 6 bases at V and 6 bases at J, leaving 5 bases unmatched. The CDR3 sequence: CASSPGQGPEAFF. The CDR3 coding sequence is TGCGCCAGCAGCCCGGGACAGGGCCCTGAAGCTTTCTTT.

V usage is TRBV5-1 and J usage is TRBJ2-1, with 8 bases lining up with TRBD1. Trimming cost V 4 bases and J 0 bases; bases outside gene matches: 3. The CDR3 totals 15 residues. The germline gives CDR1 SGHRS, CDR2 YFSETQ. This CDR3 is CASSIGQGSYNEQFF. CDR3 nucleotides: TGCGCCAGCAGCATAGGACAGGGCTCCTACAATGAGCAGTTCTTC. Full variable domain (remainder filled in from reference TRBV5-1 and TRBJ2-1): KAGVTQTPRYLIKTRGQQVTLSCSPISGHRSVSWYQQTPGQGLQFLFEYFSETQRNKGNFPGRFSGRQFSNSRSEMNVSTLELGDSALYLCASSIGQGSYNEQFFGPGTRLTVL.

The rearrangement uses TRBV11-2 and TRBJ2-5; D is uncertain. Per the germline V gene, CDR1 is SGHAT and CDR2 is FQNNGV. Between the trimmed V and J ends, which lost 3 bases and 4 bases, there was a span of 18 bases. CDR3 length equals 16 residues. The CDR3 region is CASSFLVAKIGETQYF. The CDR3 bases are TGTGCCAGCAGCTTCTTGGTAGCCAAAATAGGAGAGACCCAGTACTTC. Filled out from reference TRBV11-2 and TRBJ2-5, the complete variable domain reads EAGVAQSPRYKIIEKRQSVAFWCNPISGHATLYWYQQILGQGPKLLIQFQNNGVVDDSQLPKDRFSAERLKGVDSTLKIQPAKLEDSAVYLCASSFLVAKIGETQYFGPGTRLLVL.

V and J are TRBV3-1 (or the pseudogene TRBV3-2) and TRBJ2-5; 9 bases agree with TRBD2. V shed 1 base, J shed 5 bases, and the junction held 8 bases outside the gene matches. CDR3 length: 16 amino acids. Germline lookup yields CDR1 LGHDT and CDR2 YNNKEL (reference sequence). The CDR3 coding sequence is TGTGCCAGCAGCCAAGCTGGCGGGGGGGCCGGGGAGACCCAGTACTTC. Its protein product is CASSQAGGGAGETQYF.

V and J are TRBV15 and TRBJ2-2; tentatively, D is TRBD1 (5 bases). Germline CDR1 reads LNHNV; CDR2 reads YYDKDF (reference sequence). This CDR3 spans 15 amino acids. Trimming left V 0 bases short and J 6 bases short, with 11 bases between. The CDR3 DNA sequence: TGTGCCACCAGCAGAGATCGTAACAGGCCCGGGGAGCTGTTTTTT. Amino acids: CATSRDRNRPGELFF.

This clone turned up a few times. This chain joins TRBV25-1 and TRBJ1-2; D might be TRBD1 (6 bases). The CDR3 has 15 residues. Per the germline V gene, CDR1 is MGHDK and CDR2 is SYGVNS. The ends were cut back, 7 bases at V and 2 bases at J, with 17 bases in the middle. CDR3 DNA: TGTGCCAGCACTCCTATAGGGGGGGCCAACTATGGCTACACCTTC. The encoded protein is CASTPIGGANYGYTF.

The chain carries TRBV6-5 and TRBJ1-2, with 7 bases identical to TRBD1. Germline V gene data show CDR1 as MNHEY and CDR2 as SVGAGI. The V gene end was trimmed by 6 bases and the J gene end by 2 bases; junction bases not matched to a gene: 6. This CDR3 region has 14 residues. The CDR3 DNA follows: TGTGCCAGCAGCTACAGGGGCTACAACTATGGCTACACCTTC. Residues: CASSYRGYNYGYTF.

This clone was observed a single time. The chain recombines TRBV2 with TRBJ1-6; the D is unclear. The CDR3 extends over 11 amino acids. CDR1 SNHLY and CDR2 FYNNEI come from the germline V gene. Trimming took 4 bases from V and 12 from J, leaving 7 bases between them. The chain's CDR3 is CASSGRGPLHF. The CDR3 region has the DNA TGTGCCAGCAGTGGGCGGGGACCCCTCCACTTT.

Details on this clone: The sample carries other DNA sequences with the same CDR3. The chain is built from TRBV7-2 and TRBJ1-1; the match to TRBD1 covers 8 bases. The length of the CDR3 is 13 residues. In germline, CDR1 is SGHTA, CDR2 FQGNSA. Germline trimming cut 3 bases from V and 4 bases from J; bases unmatched to any gene: 1. CDR3 in amino acids: CASSLDRATEAFF. DNA for the CDR3: TGTGCCAGCAGCTTGGACAGGGCCACTGAAGCTTTCTTT.

The V gene is TRBV9, the J gene TRBJ1-3, with TRBD1 as a possible D gene (5 bases). Trimming stripped 4 bases from V and 3 bases from J, with 14 bases between. The germline V gene has CDR1 SGDLS and CDR2 YYNGEE. CDR3 length equals 15 residues. CDR3 loop: CASSPLGEDGNTIYF. In nucleotides, the CDR3 is TGTGCCAGCAGCCCCCTGGGGGAGGATGGAAACACCATATATTTT.

The chain combines TRBV3-1 (or the pseudogene TRBV3-2) with TRBJ2-3; D possibly corresponds to TRBD2 (5 bases). V shed 2 bases and J shed 0 bases, with 6 bases lying between them. The CDR3 is 14 amino acids. Germline V gives CDR1 LGHDT, CDR2 YNNKEL (reference sequence). CDR3 sequence (DNA): TGTGCCAGCAGCCAACGGGGAAGCACAGATACGCAGTATTTT. Residues: CASSQRGSTDTQYF.

This chain connects TRBV18 to TRBJ1-1, with D maybe TRBD1 (6 bases). Germline CDR1 reads KGHSH; CDR2 reads LQKENI. Deletions cut 1 base from V and 5 bases from J, with 11 bases between. CDR3 length: 14 amino acids. This CDR3 is CASSPRGGGTEAFF. In nucleotides, the CDR3 is TGTGCCAGCTCACCACGAGGGGGGGGAACTGAAGCTTTCTTT.

The chain couples TRBV27 to TRBJ2-7, with TRBD1 identical over 7 bases. V dropped 5 bases and J dropped 3; count of bases not matched to a gene: 7. The CDR3 has 14 residues. Germline V CDR1 and CDR2: MNHEY, SMNVEV (reference sequence). In DNA form, the CDR3 reads TGTGCCAGCAGTCCACGACAGGGATACTACGAGCAGTACTTC. It codes for CASSPRQGYYEQYF.

The V gene is TRBV5-1, the J gene TRBJ2-2, with unresolved D. The CDR3 runs to 13 residues. Germline values: CDR1 SGHRS, CDR2 YFSETQ. Trimming took 7 bases from V and 6 from J, leaving 13 bases between them. CDR3 DNA sequence: TGCGCCAGCTGCATAGATCTTGCCGGGGAGCTGTTTTTT. Translating it yields CASCIDLAGELFF.

The rearrangement uses TRBV13 and TRBJ1-5, with 7 bases fitting TRBD1. This CDR3 is 14 amino acids long. Germline V gives CDR1 PRHDT, CDR2 FYEKMQ (reference sequence). Trimming removed 0 bases from V and 7 bases from J; junction bases left unmatched: 3. CDR3 bases: TGTGCCAGCAGCTTAGGACAGGGGATGCAGCCCCAGCATTTT. It yields the protein CASSLGQGMQPQHF.

This chain links TRBV11-2 with TRBJ2-1; D is unresolved. Germline CDR1 and CDR2: SGHAT and FQNNGV. The CDR3 sequence is 17 residues long. V gave up 4 bases and J gave up 0 bases, with 16 bases separating them. DNA for the CDR3: TGTGCCAGCAGCTCCACCCGCTTTTCGAGCTCCTACAATGAGCAGTTCTTC. Translating it yields CASSSTRFSSSYNEQFF.

The chain recombines TRBV4-2 with TRBJ1-1, with D hard to call. The CDR3 covers 14 residues. Deletions cut 5 bases from V and 3 bases from J, with 13 bases between. Germline V gene data show CDR1 as LGHNA and CDR2 as YNFKEQ. CDR3 coding DNA: TGTGCCAGCAGCGCAGGCGTGGGTTACACTGAAGCTTTCTTT. Translating gives CASSAGVGYTEAFF.

The chain carries TRBV11-2 and TRBJ1-2; tentatively, D is TRBD1 (5 bases). The germline V gene encodes CDR1 SGHAT and CDR2 FQNNGV. The CDR3 has 15 amino acids. V lost 5 bases, J lost 4 bases, and 17 bases lay in between. The CDR3 spells CASSRPGAGGYGYTF. The CDR3 bases are TGTGCCAGCAGCCGCCCGGGTGCGGGGGGCTATGGCTACACCTTC.

The chain couples TRBV3-1 (or the pseudogene TRBV3-2) to TRBJ1-5, with D possibly matching TRBD1 (6 bases). V lost 1 base and J 0 bases, leaving 7 bases between the germline ends. This CDR3 is built from 15 residues. In germline, CDR1 is LGHDT, CDR2 YNNKEL (reference sequence). For the CDR3, the DNA is TGTGCCAGCAGCCAAGGGACAGTTAGCAATCAGCCCCAGCATTTT. Translated, it gives CASSQGTVSNQPQHF.

A few counts support this clone. In DNA form, the CDR3 reads TGTGCCAGCAGCCGGGACAGGGGAAACATTCAGTACTTC. This gives the protein CASSRDRGNIQYF. J is TRBJ2-4 and V is TRBV3-1 (or the pseudogene TRBV3-2); 10 bases fit TRBD1. This CDR3 is 13 amino acids long. Germline values: CDR1 LGHDT, CDR2 YNNKEL (reference sequence). V dropped 4 bases and J dropped 6; count of bases not matched to a gene: 0.

The chain combines TRBV19 with TRBJ1-5, with D perhaps TRBD1 (5 bases). This CDR3 contains 12 residues. Trimming stripped 11 bases from V and 7 bases from J, with 15 bases between. Germline CDR1 and CDR2: LNHDA and SQIVND (reference sequence). As DNA, the CDR3 is TGTGCCCCTGGGGCACTCGAACAGCCCCAGCATTTT. Its protein is CAPGALEQPQHF.

The gene calls are TRBV6-5 and TRBJ1-1; D possibly corresponds to TRBD1 (6 bases). Deletions cut 3 bases from V and 7 bases from J, with 21 bases between. The CDR3 extends over 16 amino acids. Germline values: CDR1 MNHEY, CDR2 SVGAGI. The CDR3 DNA reads as TGTGCCAGCAGTTATTCGAGGGGGGGAATCTTTAATGAAGCTTTCTTT. Translated: CASSYSRGGIFNEAFF.

The chain carries TRBV5-8 and TRBJ1-5; 8 nucleotides agree with TRBD1. V lost 4 bases, J lost 7 bases, and 7 bases stayed unmatched. Germline loops: CDR1 SGHTS, CDR2 YDEGEE. The CDR3 spans 14 residues. The CDR3 protein is CASSLGQGGQPQHF. The CDR3 DNA follows: TGTGCCAGCAGCCTCGGACAGGGTGGGCAGCCCCAGCATTTT.

The gene calls are TRBV6-1 and TRBJ2-7, with 7 bases identical to TRBD1. J was trimmed by 4 bases and V by 4 bases; bases with no gene match: 13. The CDR3 length is 16 residues. The germline V gene encodes CDR1 MNHNS and CDR2 SASEGT. The CDR3 spells CASSANRDSNPYEQYF. CDR3 nucleotides: TGTGCCAGCAGTGCCAACCGGGACAGTAATCCGTACGAGCAGTACTTC.

This clone came up once. The V gene is TRBV15, the J gene TRBJ1-5, with 7 bases that match TRBD1. CDR3 length: 15 residues. CDR1 LNHNV and CDR2 YYDKDF come from the germline V gene (reference sequence). Trimming at V came to 3 bases and at J to 9 bases, leaving 11 bases not matched to a gene. The CDR3 protein is CATSSLGQARMPQHF. CDR3 coding DNA: TGTGCCACCAGCAGTTTAGGACAGGCCCGTATGCCCCAGCATTTT.